Listed below are T cell receptor beta chains from one sample, sequenced in a study of neurological immune-mediated disorders. TCRdb reanalysed the 5' RACE reads using MiXCR and keeps one entry per CDR3 protein. The repertoire consists of about 52,000 distinct CDR3 sequences, with 3% to 4.5% occurring once and the leading ten covering 1.5% to 2%. Sample: PBMCs. The receptors were gathered from a man in his thirties or forties with multiple sclerosis. Both conserved end residues are part of each CDR3. A D gene is named only where the DNA matches it firmly. Not every row has a clone size; where given, it reads once, few, many or a size class.

>-|many|TRBV28|TRBJ1-2
TGTGCCAGCAGTTTAAGACGGGGGTTTAACTATGGCTACACCTTC
CASSLRRGFNYGYTF
>-|many|TRBV20-1|TRBJ1-5
TGCAGTGCTACACTAGGCGGGGCCGGAGGGGATCAGCCCCAGCATTTT
CSATLGGAGGDQPQHF
>-|many|TRBV10-1|TRBJ2-7
TGCGCCAGCAGTGAGTCCAAGCGTTCAAGCTACGAGCAGTACTTC
CASSESKRSSYEQYF
>-|many|TRBV11-2|TRBJ2-2
TGTGCCAGCAGCTTAGTAGGTGTCTATTCAACCGGGGAGCTGTTTTTT
CASSLVGVYSTGELFF
>-|-|TRBV6-5|TRBJ2-3
TGTGCCAGCAGTTACGTAGGGGCCCTTATCACAGATACGCAGTATTTT
CASSYVGALITDTQYF
>-|many|TRBV12-3/TRBV12-4|TRBJ1-1
TGTGCCAGCAGTTTAGCAAGGGGCGCTGAAGCTTTCTTT
CASSLARGAEAFF
>TRBD1|many|TRBV10-3|TRBJ2-1
TGTGCTTCGACAGGGGGCGCTGGGAATGAGCAGTTCTTC
CASTGGAGNEQFF
>-|many|TRBV6-6|TRBJ1-1
TGTGCCAGCAGTTATACAATGAGCACTGAAGCTTTCTTT
CASSYTMSTEAFF
>TRBD2|many|TRBV9|TRBJ2-1
TGTGCCAGCAACCGGGGGGCTAGCGGGAGGGTGGACAATGAGCAGTTCTTC
CASNRGASGRVDNEQFF
>-|many|TRBV24-1|TRBJ2-1
TGTGCCACCAGTGATTCAAGACTTGTCAATGAGCAGTTCTTC
CATSDSRLVNEQFF
>-|many|TRBV5-1|TRBJ1-1
TGCGCCAGCAGCCTCGGCACCATGAACACTGAAGCTTTCTTT
CASSLGTMNTEAFF
>-|many|TRBV28|TRBJ2-4
TGTGCCAGCAGCCTTTTGGCGACAGGCGGGCGGTACTTC
CASSLLATGGRYF
>-|many|TRBV5-1|TRBJ1-2
TGCGCCAGCAGCTTGGATGGGGAGGCCTATGGCTACACCTTC
CASSLDGEAYGYTF
>TRBD1|many|TRBV6-6|TRBJ1-4
TGTGCCAGCAGACCGGACAGGGGAGCTGGTGAAAAACTGTTTTTT
CASRPDRGAGEKLFF
>-|many|TRBV20-1|TRBJ2-5
TGCAGTGCTTGTAGCGGCCAAGAGACCCAGTACTTC
CSACSGQETQYF
>TRBD2|many|TRBV7-8|TRBJ2-7
TGTGCCAGCAGCACCCTAGCGGGGGGCTACGAGCAGTACTTC
CASSTLAGGYEQYF
>-|many|TRBV11-1|TRBJ2-7
TGTGCCAGCAGCAGGTACTGGGGGCCGGACTTGCCCTACGAGCAGTACTTC
CASSRYWGPDLPYEQYF
>-|many|TRBV9|TRBJ2-5
TGTGCCAGCAGCGTAGGTTCCGGGGGAGAGACCCAGTACTTC
CASSVGSGGETQYF
>TRBD2|many|TRBV12-3/TRBV12-4|TRBJ2-3
TGTGCCAGCAGGCGGATGAGCGGGAGAAGCACAGATACGCAGTATTTT
CASRRMSGRSTDTQYF
>-|many|TRBV10-3|TRBJ1-1
TGTGCCATGAAGGGCGCACAGGAGAACACTGAAGCTTTCTTT
CAMKGAQENTEAFF
>-|many|TRBV29-1|TRBJ2-2
TGCAGCGTTGATGCGGGACTGCTGAACACCGGGGAGCTGTTTTTT
CSVDAGLLNTGELFF
>TRBD2|many|TRBV6-4|TRBJ2-5
TGTGCCAGCAGTGAGGTAGCGGGAGGTCAAGAGACCCAGTACTTC
CASSEVAGGQETQYF
>-|-|TRBV9|TRBJ2-7
TGTGCCAGCAGCGTAGGGGTAGCTACCGGGGACGAGCAGTACTTC
CASSVGVATGDEQYF
>TRBD2|many|TRBV28|TRBJ2-3
TGTGCCAGCAGTTTGCTAGCGGGTACGCAGTATTTT
CASSLLAGTQYF
>-|-|TRBV5-1|TRBJ2-3
TGCGCCAGCAGCTTGGATTCGGGGGCAGATACGCAGTATTTT
CASSLDSGADTQYF
>-|few|TRBV28|TRBJ1-3
TGTGCCAGCAGTTTAATAAGGCAGGGCAAATCTGGAAACACCATATATTTT
CASSLIRQGKSGNTIYF
>-|many|TRBV5-8|TRBJ1-2
TGTGCCAGCAGCCAACTGTTTAGGAGGGTTACCCGCGGCTACACCTTC
CASSQLFRRVTRGYTF
>-|many|TRBV29-1|TRBJ2-1
TGCAGCGTTGAAGATACCGCTTTAGCCTACAATGAGCAGTTCTTC
CSVEDTALAYNEQFF
>-|many|TRBV20-1|TRBJ1-5
TGCAGTGCTAGGAAAACAGGGCTCGGTCAGCCCCAGCATTTT
CSARKTGLGQPQHF
>-|many|TRBV29-1|TRBJ1-1
TGCAGCGTTGTGGTGGGCACTGAAGCTTTCTTT
CSVVVGTEAFF
>-|many|TRBV5-1|TRBJ2-5
TGCGCCAGCAGCTTGGGTGAGGCCCCTTCCAAAGAGACCCAGTACTTC
CASSLGEAPSKETQYF
>-|many|TRBV20-1|TRBJ2-2
TGCAGTGCTCCCAGAGTTACCGGGGAGCTGTTTTTT
CSAPRVTGELFF
>-|many|TRBV5-5|TRBJ1-4
TGTGCCAGCAACCGGGCGGCGGATGAAAAACTGTTTTTT
CASNRAADEKLFF
>-|many|TRBV28|TRBJ1-5
TGTGCCAGCAGTTCTTCCCGGACACTAAAGCCGATCAATCAGCCCCAGCATTTT
CASSSSRTLKPINQPQHF
>-|many|TRBV7-6|TRBJ2-5
TGTGCCAGCAGCTTAGTGTCACCTTTTCAAGAGACCCAGTACTTC
CASSLVSPFQETQYF
>-|many|TRBV20-1|TRBJ2-7
TGCAGTGCTGCCCCGGGAGAAAACTACGAGCAGTACTTC
CSAAPGENYEQYF
>-|many|TRBV20-1|TRBJ2-1
TGCAGTGCTAGCGGAGGTCTATCCTACAATGAGCAGTTCTTC
CSASGGLSYNEQFF
>TRBD2|many|TRBV2|TRBJ2-5
TGTGCCAGCAGATCCTTAGCGGGGACCGATCGGGAGACCCAGTACTTC
CASRSLAGTDRETQYF
>-|many|TRBV27|TRBJ2-7
TGTGCCAGCAGTCGAACAGGGAGCTCCTACGAGCAGTACTTC
CASSRTGSSYEQYF
>-|many|TRBV5-1|TRBJ1-1
TGCGCCAGCAGCGCACGGGGGGCGGACACTGAAGCTTTCTTT
CASSARGADTEAFF
>-|many|TRBV29-1|TRBJ1-1
TGCAGCGTTGAATTCAGGGCCGACACTGAAGCTTTCTTT
CSVEFRADTEAFF
>TRBD1|many|TRBV4-1|TRBJ2-5
TGCGCCAGCAGCCAAGATAGGGACAGAAAAGAGACCCAGTACTTC
CASSQDRDRKETQYF
>-|few|TRBV20-1|TRBJ2-3
TGCAGTGCCGATACCCTCCGTAGCACAGATACGCAGTATTTT
CSADTLRSTDTQYF
>-|-|TRBV5-1|TRBJ2-5
TGCGCCAGCAGCCGGGGGGCAGGACGGGAAGAGACCCAGTACTTC
CASSRGAGREETQYF
>-|many|TRBV5-1|TRBJ1-2
TGCGCCAGCAGCTTACGACAGGAGCCACGTTATGGCTACACCTTC
CASSLRQEPRYGYTF
>TRBD1|few|TRBV20-1|TRBJ2-7
TGCAGTGCTATCCGGGACAGGGGGACCTACGAGCAGTACTTC
CSAIRDRGTYEQYF
>-|many|TRBV7-8|TRBJ1-1
TGTGCCAGCAGCTTTATAGGGAACACTGAAGCTTTCTTT
CASSFIGNTEAFF
>-|many|TRBV27|TRBJ2-1
TGTGCCAGCAGTTTAGGCTCCTACAATGAGCAGTTCTTC
CASSLGSYNEQFF
>-|many|TRBV27|TRBJ2-3
TGTGCCAGCAGTTTATATCAGGGGTCGGATACGCAGTATTTT
CASSLYQGSDTQYF
>-|many|TRBV29-1|TRBJ2-3
TGCAGCGTTGAGGACGGGGCGCCCACAGATACGCAGTATTTT
CSVEDGAPTDTQYF
>-|many|TRBV5-1|TRBJ2-1
TGCGCCAGCAGCTTGGTCCTTATCTGGGGGTCCTACAATGAGCAGTTCTTC
CASSLVLIWGSYNEQFF
>-|many|TRBV20-1|TRBJ2-7
TGCAGTGCTAGCGGGACCATAGCAAACTACGAGCAGTACTTC
CSASGTIANYEQYF